This T cell receptor beta chain was sequenced during a study of spatial heterogeneity in lung cancer. Across the whole study: Detection consistently yielded more beta chains than alpha chains. General study findings and limits: Follow-up blood showed ubiquitous expanded tumor TCRs less than blood at resection did.

Germline lookup yields CDR1 MNHEY and CDR2 SMNVEV (reference sequence). This CDR3 spans 15 amino acids. V trimming: 3 bases; J trimming: 5 bases; junction bases outside the gene matches: 6. This clonotype was seen many times. Its antigen remains unknown. The time point denotes: blood at routine non-recurrence follow-up after resection. TCRdb fed the 5' RACE reads into MiXCR, producing one record per CDR3 protein. The sample lists about 70,000 distinct CDR3 sequences, around 9.3% seen once, with about 2% in the top ten. The rearrangement links TRBV27 to TRBJ1-1; 10 bases agree with TRBD1. This TCR derives from a female donor with early-stage non-small cell lung cancer. The material was PBMCs, obtained at follow-up. In nucleotides, the CDR3 is TGTGCCAGCAGTTTTTGGACAGGGGGTGTTACTGAAGCTTTCTTT. Amino acid sequence: CASSFWTGGVTEAFF.